This passage covers 2 T cell receptor beta chains from one sample sequenced in a study of CD8 T cells in ankylosing spondylitis. Overall study findings and caveats: Seemingly distinctive of ankylosing spondylitis blood was a TCR beta motif formed by eight highly homologous variants.

What these receptors recognize is not known. From the 5' RACE reads, TCRdb called clonotypes with MiXCR, one entry per CDR3 protein. The top ten hold around 19% of the sample, which has 700,000 or so distinct CDR3 sequences, about 20% seen once. Sequenced sample: blood, either unsorted or a sorted T cell fraction (not recorded which). These receptors came from a male donor with ankylosing spondylitis.

This clonotype was seen only a few times. V usage is TRBV5-8 and J usage is TRBJ1-2; D possibly corresponds to TRBD1 (5 bases). V lost 10 bases and J lost 4, with 20 bases in between. The CDR3 totals 14 residues. Per germline, CDR1 SGHTS and CDR2 YDEGEE. The CDR3 bases are TGTGCCTTAAGACCACGGGGCGCCGGCTATGGCTACACCTTC. Translated: CALRPRGAGYGYTF. Filled out from reference TRBV5-8 and TRBJ1-2, the complete variable domain reads EAGVTQSPTHLIKTRGQQATLRCSPISGHTSVYWYQQALGLGLQFLLWYDEGEERNRGNFPPRFSGRQFPNYSSELNVNALELEDSALYLCALRPRGAGYGYTFGSGTRLTVV.

J is TRBJ2-1 and V is TRBV5-6; 8 bases are shared with TRBD2. From germline, CDR1 is SGHDT and CDR2 YYEEEE. This CDR3 region has 17 residues. Losses at the gene ends were 3 bases for V and 8 bases for J; bases not matched to a gene: 16. CDR3 residues: CASSWGWGAGVRDEQFF. CDR3 DNA: TGTGCCAGCAGCTGGGGGTGGGGAGCGGGAGTTAGGGATGAGCAGTTCTTC.